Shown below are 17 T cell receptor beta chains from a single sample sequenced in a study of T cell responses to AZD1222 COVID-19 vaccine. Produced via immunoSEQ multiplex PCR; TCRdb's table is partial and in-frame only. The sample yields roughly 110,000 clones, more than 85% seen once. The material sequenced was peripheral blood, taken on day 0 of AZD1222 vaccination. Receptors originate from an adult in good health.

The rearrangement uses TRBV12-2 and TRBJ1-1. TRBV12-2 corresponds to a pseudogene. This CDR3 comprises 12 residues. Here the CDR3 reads CASRLSSSEAFF. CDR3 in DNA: TGTGCAAGTCGCTTAAGCAGTAGTGAAGCTTTCTTT.

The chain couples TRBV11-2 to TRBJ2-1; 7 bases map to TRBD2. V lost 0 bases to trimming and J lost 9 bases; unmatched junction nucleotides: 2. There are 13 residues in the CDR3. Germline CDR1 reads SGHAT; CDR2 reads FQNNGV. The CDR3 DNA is TGTGCCAGCAGCTTAGACGGGGGGATTGAGCAGTTCTTC. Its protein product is CASSLDGGIEQFF.

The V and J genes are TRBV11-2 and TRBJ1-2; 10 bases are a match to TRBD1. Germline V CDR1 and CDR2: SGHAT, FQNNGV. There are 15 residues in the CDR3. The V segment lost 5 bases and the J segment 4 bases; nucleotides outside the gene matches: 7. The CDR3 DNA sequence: TGTGCCAGCAGCGTGGGACAGGGGAACTCCTATGGCTACACCTTC. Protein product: CASSVGQGNSYGYTF.

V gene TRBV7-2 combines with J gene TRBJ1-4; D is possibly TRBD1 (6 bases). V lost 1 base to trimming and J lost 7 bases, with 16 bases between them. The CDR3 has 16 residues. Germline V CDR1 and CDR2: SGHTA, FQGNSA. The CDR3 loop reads CASSLVGGARSEKLFF. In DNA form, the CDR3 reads TGTGCCAGCAGCTTAGTAGGGGGGGCTCGTTCTGAAAAACTGTTTTTT.

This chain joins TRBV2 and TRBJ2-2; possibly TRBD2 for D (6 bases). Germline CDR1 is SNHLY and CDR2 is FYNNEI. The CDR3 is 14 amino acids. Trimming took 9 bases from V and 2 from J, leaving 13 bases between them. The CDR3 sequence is CARPDGGNTGELFF. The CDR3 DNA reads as TGTGCCAGACCGGACGGGGGTAACACCGGGGAGCTGTTTTTT.

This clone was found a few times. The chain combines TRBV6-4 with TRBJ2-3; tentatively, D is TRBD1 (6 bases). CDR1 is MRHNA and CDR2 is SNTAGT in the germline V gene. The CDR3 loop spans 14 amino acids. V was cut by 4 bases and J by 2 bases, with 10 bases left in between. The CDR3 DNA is TGTGCCAGCAGTGCAGGACAGTCCACAGATACGCAGTATTTT. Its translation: CASSAGQSTDTQYF.

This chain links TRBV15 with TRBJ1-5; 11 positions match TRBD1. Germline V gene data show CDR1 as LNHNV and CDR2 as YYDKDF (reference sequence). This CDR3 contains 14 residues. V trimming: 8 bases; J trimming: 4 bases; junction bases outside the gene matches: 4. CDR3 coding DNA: TGTGCCACCTCCGGGACAGGGGGAAATCAGCCCCAGCATTTT. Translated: CATSGTGGNQPQHF.

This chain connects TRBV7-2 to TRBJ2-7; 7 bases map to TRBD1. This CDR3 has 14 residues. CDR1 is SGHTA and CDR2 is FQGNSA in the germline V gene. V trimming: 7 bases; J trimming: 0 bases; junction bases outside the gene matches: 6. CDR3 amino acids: CASKKGQPSYEQYF. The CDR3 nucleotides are TGTGCCAGCAAGAAGGGACAGCCCTCCTACGAGCAGTACTTC.

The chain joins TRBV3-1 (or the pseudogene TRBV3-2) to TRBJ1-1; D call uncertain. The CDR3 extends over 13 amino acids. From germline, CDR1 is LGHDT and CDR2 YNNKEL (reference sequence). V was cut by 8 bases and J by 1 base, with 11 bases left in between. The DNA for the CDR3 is TGTGCCAGCCGAGACACATCGAACACTGAAGCTTTCTTT. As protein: CASRDTSNTEAFF.

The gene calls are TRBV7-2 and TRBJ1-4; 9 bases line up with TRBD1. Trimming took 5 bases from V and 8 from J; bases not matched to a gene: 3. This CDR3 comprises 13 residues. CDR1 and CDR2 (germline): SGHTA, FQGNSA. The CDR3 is CASSADRGEKLFF. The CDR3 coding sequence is TGTGCCAGCAGCGCGGACAGGGGAGAAAAACTGTTTTTT.

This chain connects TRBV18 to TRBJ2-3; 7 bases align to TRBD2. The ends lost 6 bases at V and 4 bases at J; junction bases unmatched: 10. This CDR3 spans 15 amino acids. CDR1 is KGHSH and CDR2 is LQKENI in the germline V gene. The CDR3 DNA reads TGTGCCAGCTCTCCTCGGGAGGTGGCCCCAGATACGCAGTATTTT. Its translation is CASSPREVAPDTQYF.

The chain's CDR3 is CASSVSVGGNQPQHF. The CDR3 coding sequence is TGTGCCAGCAGCGTCTCTGTAGGCGGCAATCAGCCCCAGCATTTT. This chain joins TRBV9 and TRBJ1-5; no clear D. Germline V gene sequence: CDR1 SGDLS, CDR2 YYNGEE. The length of the CDR3 is 15 residues. Trimming stripped 2 bases from V and 2 bases from J, with 11 bases between. Looking up the rest from reference TRBV9 and TRBJ1-5 gives the full variable domain: DSGVTQTPKHLITATGQRVTLRCSPRSGDLSVYWYQQSLDQGLQFLIQYYNGEERAKGNILERFSAQQFPDLHSELNLSSLELGDSALYFCASSVSVGGNQPQHFGDGTRLSIL.

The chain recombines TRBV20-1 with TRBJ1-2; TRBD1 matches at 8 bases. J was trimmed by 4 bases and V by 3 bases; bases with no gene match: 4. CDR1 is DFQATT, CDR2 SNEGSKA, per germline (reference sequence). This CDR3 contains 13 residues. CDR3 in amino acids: CSASEDRAYGYTF. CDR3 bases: TGCAGTGCTAGTGAGGACAGGGCCTATGGCTACACCTTC.

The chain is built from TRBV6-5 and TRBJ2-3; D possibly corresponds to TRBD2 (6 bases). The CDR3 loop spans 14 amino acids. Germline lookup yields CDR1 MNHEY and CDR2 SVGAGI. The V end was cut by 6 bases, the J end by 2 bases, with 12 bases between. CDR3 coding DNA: TGTGCCAGCAGCGGGGGTCACGCCACAGATACGCAGTATTTT. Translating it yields CASSGGHATDTQYF.

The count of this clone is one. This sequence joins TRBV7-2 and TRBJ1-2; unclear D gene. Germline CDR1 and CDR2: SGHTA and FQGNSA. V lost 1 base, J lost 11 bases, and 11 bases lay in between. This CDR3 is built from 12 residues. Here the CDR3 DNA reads TGTGCCAGCAGCTTAGGATCGTTTCATTACACCTTC. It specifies CASSLGSFHYTF.

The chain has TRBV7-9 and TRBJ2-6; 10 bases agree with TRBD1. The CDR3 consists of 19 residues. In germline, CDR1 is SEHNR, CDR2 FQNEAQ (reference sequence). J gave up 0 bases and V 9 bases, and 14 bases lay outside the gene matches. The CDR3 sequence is CASTIYRQGASSGANVLTF. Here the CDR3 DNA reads TGTGCCAGTACCATATATAGACAGGGGGCCTCCTCTGGGGCCAACGTCCTGACTTTC. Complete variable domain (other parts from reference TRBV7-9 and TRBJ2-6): DTGVSQNPRHKITKRGQNVTFRCDPISEHNRLYWYRQTLGQGPEFLTYFQNEAQLEKSRLLSDRFSAERPKGSFSTLEIQRTEQGDSAMYLCASTIYRQGASSGANVLTFGAGSRLTVL.

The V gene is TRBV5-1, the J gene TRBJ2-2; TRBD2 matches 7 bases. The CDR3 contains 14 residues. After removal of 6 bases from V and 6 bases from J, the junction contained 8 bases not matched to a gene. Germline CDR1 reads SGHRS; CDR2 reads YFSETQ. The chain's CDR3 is CASTLGTNAGELFF. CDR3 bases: TGCGCCAGCACCCTGGGGACTAACGCCGGGGAGCTGTTTTTT.